Listed below are T cell receptor beta chains from one sample, sequenced in a study of shared clonotypes between healthy human individuals. The assay was immunoSEQ multiplex PCR, and TCRdb's table has in-frame clones only and misses some. The sample carries 500,000 to 650,000 clones, roughly 79% recorded once. The sequenced material came from PBMCs. Source of these receptors: a woman aged 40 to 50 in good health. Some clones in this sample may be carry-over from other donors' samples. Each CDR3 is given with its conserved first and last residue. A D gene is named only where the DNA matches it firmly. Expanded clones get a size class; other rows say once, few or many, or leave the size out.

>-|-|TRBJ1-3|14|TRBV7-9
CASSLARAGNTIYF
TGTGCCAGCAGCTTGGCTCGTGCTGGAAACACCATATATTTT
>-|-|TRBJ1-2|13|TRBV30
CAWSRGQGYGYTF
TGTGCCTGGTCCCGGGGGCAGGGGTATGGCTACACCTTC
>TRBD1|once|TRBJ2-7|14|TRBV7-9
CASSLVDREYEQYF
TGTGCCAGCAGCTTAGTGGACAGGGAGTACGAGCAGTACTTC
>-|-|TRBJ2-2|18|TRBV18
CASSPNLGGQWNTGELFF
TGTGCCAGCTCACCAAATTTGGGCGGACAGTGGAACACCGGGGAGCTGTTTTTT
>-|-|TRBJ2-3|15|TRBV4-2
CASSITSGSGDTQYF
TGTGCCAGCAGCATCACGTCCGGGAGTGGGGATACGCAGTATTTT
>TRBD2|once|TRBJ2-3|14|TRBV6-5
CASSYASGSDTQYF
TGTGCCAGCAGTTACGCTAGCGGGTCCGATACGCAGTATTTT
>-|-|TRBJ1-1|12|TRBV5-4
CASMDGNTEAFF
TGTGCCAGCATGGACGGAAACACTGAAGCTTTCTTT
>-|-|TRBJ2-3|14|TRBV5-1
CASSFFGNVDTQYF
TGCGCCAGCAGCTTCTTTGGGAACGTAGATACGCAGTATTTT
>-|once|TRBJ1-1|13|TRBV7-9
CASSLTTNTEAFF
TGTGCCAGCAGCTTAACCACGAACACTGAAGCTTTCTTT
>-|once|TRBJ1-1|15|TRBV5-6
CASSFRNFMNTEAFF
TGTGCCAGCAGCTTTAGGAACTTCATGAACACTGAAGCTTTCTTT
>TRBD2|-|TRBJ2-1|16|TRBV28
CASSPSQGGRYNEQFF
TGTGCCAGCAGCCCCTCGCAGGGAGGGCGGTACAATGAGCAGTTCTTC
>-|-|TRBJ2-6|16|TRBV28
CASRAWERGGANVLTF
TGTGCCAGCAGGGCATGGGAACGAGGCGGGGCCAACGTCCTGACTTTC
>TRBD2|-|TRBJ2-3|15|TRBV15
CATSPLAGFTDTQYF
TGTGCCACCAGCCCACTAGCGGGATTCACAGATACGCAGTATTTT
>-|-|TRBJ2-3|14|TRBV6-1
CASRDNRGTDTQYF
TGTGCCAGCAGGGACAACCGGGGCACAGATACGCAGTATTTT
>TRBD2|-|TRBJ2-1|16|TRBV5-6
CASSPGLAGGYNEQFF
TGTGCCAGCAGCCCCGGACTAGCGGGAGGGTATAATGAGCAGTTCTTC
>TRBD2|-|TRBJ2-1|16|TRBV6-5
CASSYSSGRAFNEQFF
TGTGCCAGCAGTTACAGTAGCGGGAGGGCCTTCAATGAGCAGTTCTTC
>-|-|TRBJ1-2|13|TRBV10-2
CASSEPGPYGYTF
TGCGCCAGCAGTGAGCCAGGCCCCTATGGCTACACCTTC
>-|-|TRBJ2-7|15|TRBV7-2
CASSLGGQGAYEQYF
TGTGCCAGCAGCTTGGGAGGTCAGGGGGCCTACGAGCAGTACTTC